This T cell receptor beta chain was sequenced in a study of T-cell memory formation after mild COVID-19. Study summary: TCR clusters largely stayed donor specific. Notes on the study in general: Mostly located in CM and EM were contracting CD4+ clones, with contracting CD8+ clones located in EMRA.

This clonotype was detected only a few times. Its target is not known. TCRdb re-called the 5' RACE reads through MiXCR, storing one row per CDR3 protein. The table lists about 420,000 distinct CDR3 sequences, 23% of them singletons. Trimming took off 3 bases at V and 4 bases at J, with 14 bases between the two ends. This CDR3 has 15 residues. Per germline, CDR1 SGHRS and CDR2 YFSETQ. Input material: PBMCs or a T cell subset sorted from them (not recorded which). This rearrangement joins TRBV5-1 to TRBJ1-5; D gene uncertain. This TCR came from an adult woman who had mild COVID-19 (a few samples of this study predate the infection). Cell type and time point are not known. This chain's CDR3 is CASSSTGDWNQPQHF. CDR3 DNA sequence: TGCGCCAGCAGCTCCACCGGGGATTGGAATCAGCCCCAGCATTTT.